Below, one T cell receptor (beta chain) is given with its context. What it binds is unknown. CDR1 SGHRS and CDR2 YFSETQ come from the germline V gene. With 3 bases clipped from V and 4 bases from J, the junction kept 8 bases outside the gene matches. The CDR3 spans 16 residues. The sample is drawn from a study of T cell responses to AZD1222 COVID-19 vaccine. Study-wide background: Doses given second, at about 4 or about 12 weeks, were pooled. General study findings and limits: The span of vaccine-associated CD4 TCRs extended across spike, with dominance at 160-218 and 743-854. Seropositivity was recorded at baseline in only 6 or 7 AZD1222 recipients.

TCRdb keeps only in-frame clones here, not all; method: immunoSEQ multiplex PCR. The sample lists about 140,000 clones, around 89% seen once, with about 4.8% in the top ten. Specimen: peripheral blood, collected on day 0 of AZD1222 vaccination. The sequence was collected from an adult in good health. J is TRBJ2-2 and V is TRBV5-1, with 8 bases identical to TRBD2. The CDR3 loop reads CASSSSWSGGTGELFF. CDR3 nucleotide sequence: TGCGCCAGCAGCTCGTCATGGAGCGGGGGCACCGGGGAGCTGTTTTTT.